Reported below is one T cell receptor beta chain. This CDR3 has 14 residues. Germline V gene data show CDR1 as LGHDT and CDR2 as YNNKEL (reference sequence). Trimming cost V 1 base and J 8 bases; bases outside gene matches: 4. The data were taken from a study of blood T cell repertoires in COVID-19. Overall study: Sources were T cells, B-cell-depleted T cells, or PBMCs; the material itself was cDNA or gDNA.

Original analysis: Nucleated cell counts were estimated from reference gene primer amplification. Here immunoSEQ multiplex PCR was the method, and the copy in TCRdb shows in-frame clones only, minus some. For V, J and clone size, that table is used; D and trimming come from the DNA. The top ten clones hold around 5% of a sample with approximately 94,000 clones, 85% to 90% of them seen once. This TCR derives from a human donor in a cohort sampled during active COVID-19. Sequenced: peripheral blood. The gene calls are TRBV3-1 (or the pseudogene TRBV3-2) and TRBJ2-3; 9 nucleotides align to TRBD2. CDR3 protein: CASSQVAGDRTQYF. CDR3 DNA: TGTGCCAGCAGCCAAGTAGCGGGAGACCGTACGCAGTATTTT.